A selection of T cell receptor beta chains follows, all from one sample in a study of T-cell memory formation after mild COVID-19. TCRdb reprocessed the 5' RACE reads with MiXCR, giving one entry per CDR3 protein. There are 350,000 or so distinct CDR3 sequences in the sample; under 15% occur only once, and 20% to 25% lies in the top ten. Sequencing input: PBMCs or a T cell subset sorted from them (not recorded which). These TCRs come from a man between 18 and 35 years old who had mild COVID-19 (a few samples of this study predate the infection). Cell type and time point are not known. CDR3s include the opening cysteine and the closing phenylalanine or tryptophan. A D gene is named only where the DNA matches it firmly. Clone size is shown for a subset of rows, as once, few, many or a class of expanded clone.

v_call: TRBV19
clone_size: .
d_call: .
j_call: TRBJ1-1
cdr3_aa: CASSPTPGMNTEAFF
cdr3_nt: TGTGCCAGTAGTCCCACCCCGGGGATGAACACTGAAGCTTTCTTT

v_call: TRBV28
clone_size: few
d_call: .
j_call: TRBJ2-1
cdr3_aa: CASSLVQLNEQFF
cdr3_nt: TGTGCCAGCAGTTTAGTCCAGCTTAATGAGCAGTTCTTC

v_call: TRBV9
clone_size: .
d_call: .
j_call: TRBJ2-3
cdr3_aa: CASSEGGRGDTQYF
cdr3_nt: TGTGCCAGCAGCGAGGGGGGCCGGGGAGATACGCAGTATTTT

v_call: TRBV7-9
clone_size: .
d_call: .
j_call: TRBJ1-2
cdr3_aa: CASSGRDTGGYGYTF
cdr3_nt: TGTGCCAGCAGCGGCCGGGACACCGGGGGTTATGGCTACACCTTC

v_call: TRBV20-1
clone_size: .
d_call: .
j_call: TRBJ1-6
cdr3_aa: CSARSGVNSPLHF
cdr3_nt: TGCAGTGCTAGGTCGGGGGTCAATTCACCCCTCCACTTT

v_call: TRBV4-3
clone_size: few
d_call: TRBD2
j_call: TRBJ2-7
cdr3_aa: CASRRVAGGNYEQYF
cdr3_nt: TGCGCCAGCCGCCGGGTAGCGGGGGGAAACTACGAGCAGTACTTC

v_call: TRBV18
clone_size: .
d_call: .
j_call: TRBJ1-5
cdr3_aa: CASSKASNQPQHF
cdr3_nt: TGTGCCAGCTCAAAGGCCAGTAACCAGCCCCAGCATTTT

v_call: TRBV5-6
clone_size: .
d_call: TRBD1
j_call: TRBJ1-1
cdr3_aa: CASSWDRGNTEAFF
cdr3_nt: TGTGCCAGCAGCTGGGACAGGGGTAACACTGAAGCTTTCTTT

v_call: TRBV19
clone_size: .
d_call: .
j_call: TRBJ2-2
cdr3_aa: CASSRQGSPGGGELFF
cdr3_nt: TGTGCCAGTAGTCGGCAGGGGTCCCCCGGGGGCGGGGAGCTGTTTTTT

v_call: TRBV10-2
clone_size: .
d_call: TRBD1
j_call: TRBJ2-1
cdr3_aa: CATHRGQGRNEQFF
cdr3_nt: TGCGCCACCCACCGCGGACAGGGGCGGAATGAGCAGTTCTTC

v_call: TRBV5-5
clone_size: few
d_call: TRBD1
j_call: TRBJ2-5
cdr3_aa: CASSLTGQEGETQYF
cdr3_nt: TGTGCCAGCAGCTTGACGGGACAGGAGGGAGAGACCCAGTACTTC

v_call: TRBV5-1
clone_size: .
d_call: .
j_call: TRBJ1-6
cdr3_aa: CASSLDGVSSPLHF
cdr3_nt: TGCGCCAGCAGCTTGGACGGGGTTAGTTCACCCCTCCACTTT

v_call: TRBV2
clone_size: .
d_call: .
j_call: TRBJ2-5
cdr3_aa: CASRDWATQYF
cdr3_nt: TGTGCCAGCCGGGACTGGGCCACCCAGTACTTC

v_call: TRBV20-1
clone_size: few
d_call: .
j_call: TRBJ1-5
cdr3_aa: CSAKGIGQPQHF
cdr3_nt: TGCAGTGCCAAGGGCATTGGACAGCCCCAGCATTTT

v_call: TRBV6-5
clone_size: .
d_call: .
j_call: TRBJ2-1
cdr3_aa: CASSYSGDYNEQFF
cdr3_nt: TGTGCCAGCAGTTACTCGGGGGACTACAATGAGCAGTTCTTC

v_call: TRBV7-9
clone_size: many
d_call: TRBD1
j_call: TRBJ1-1
cdr3_aa: CASSLGGTANTEAFF
cdr3_nt: TGTGCCAGCAGCTTAGGGGGGACAGCGAACACTGAAGCTTTCTTT

v_call: TRBV9
clone_size: .
d_call: TRBD1
j_call: TRBJ1-2
cdr3_aa: CASSAFNPRGQGGYTF
cdr3_nt: TGTGCCAGCAGCGCTTTTAATCCCAGGGGGCAGGGTGGCTACACCTTC

v_call: TRBV29-1
clone_size: few
d_call: .
j_call: TRBJ2-5
cdr3_aa: CSVDGWQQETQYF
cdr3_nt: TGCAGCGTTGATGGTTGGCAGCAAGAGACCCAGTACTTC

v_call: TRBV2
clone_size: few
d_call: .
j_call: TRBJ2-7
cdr3_aa: CASSEGARLGLRSSYEQYF
cdr3_nt: TGTGCCAGCAGTGAAGGCGCGCGGTTGGGCCTAAGGAGCTCCTACGAGCAGTACTTC

v_call: TRBV2
clone_size: .
d_call: .
j_call: TRBJ2-7
cdr3_aa: CASSDGHLEQYF
cdr3_nt: TGTGCCAGCAGTGACGGCCACCTCGAGCAGTACTTC

v_call: TRBV5-1
clone_size: .
d_call: TRBD2
j_call: TRBJ2-5
cdr3_aa: CASSTGTSGGAWETQYF
cdr3_nt: TGCGCCAGCAGCACCGGGACTAGCGGGGGGGCCTGGGAGACCCAGTACTTC

v_call: TRBV6-5
clone_size: many
d_call: .
j_call: TRBJ2-3
cdr3_aa: CASRKGDTQYF
cdr3_nt: TGTGCCAGCAGAAAGGGAGATACGCAGTATTTT

v_call: TRBV4-3
clone_size: .
d_call: .
j_call: TRBJ2-3
cdr3_aa: CASSQDPGVTRSTDTQYF
cdr3_nt: TGCGCCAGCAGCCAAGATCCGGGAGTAACCAGGAGCACAGATACGCAGTATTTT

v_call: TRBV7-9
clone_size: few
d_call: .
j_call: TRBJ1-4
cdr3_aa: CASSLNVRTNEKLFF
cdr3_nt: TGTGCCAGCAGCTTAAACGTGAGAACTAATGAAAAACTGTTTTTT

v_call: TRBV7-3
clone_size: few
d_call: .
j_call: TRBJ2-3
cdr3_aa: CASSLRRPLDTQYF
cdr3_nt: TGTGCCAGCAGCTTAAGACGGCCTCTAGATACGCAGTATTTT

v_call: TRBV7-2
clone_size: many
d_call: .
j_call: TRBJ1-2
cdr3_aa: CASSPGQPTGYTF
cdr3_nt: TGTGCCAGCAGCCCTGGACAGCCAACGGGCTACACCTTC

v_call: TRBV7-2
clone_size: .
d_call: .
j_call: TRBJ1-4
cdr3_aa: CASSLGGGRANEKLFF
cdr3_nt: TGTGCCAGCAGCTTAGGGGGTGGACGGGCGAATGAAAAACTGTTTTTT

v_call: TRBV12-3/TRBV12-4
clone_size: .
d_call: .
j_call: TRBJ1-4
cdr3_aa: CASSMGQMKEKLFF
cdr3_nt: TGTGCCAGCAGTATGGGGCAGATGAAAGAAAAACTGTTTTTT

v_call: TRBV11-2
clone_size: .
d_call: .
j_call: TRBJ2-1
cdr3_aa: CASKDPLGSYNEQFF
cdr3_nt: TGTGCCAGCAAGGACCCCCTGGGCTCCTACAATGAGCAGTTCTTC

v_call: TRBV7-8
clone_size: few
d_call: .
j_call: TRBJ1-5
cdr3_aa: CASSSQTVGGNQPQHF
cdr3_nt: TGTGCCAGCAGCTCCCAGACAGTTGGGGGCAATCAGCCCCAGCATTTT

v_call: TRBV7-6
clone_size: .
d_call: .
j_call: TRBJ2-3
cdr3_aa: CASSSWTGDTQYF
cdr3_nt: TGTGCCAGCAGCTCCTGGACTGGAGATACGCAGTATTTT

v_call: TRBV7-2
clone_size: few
d_call: .
j_call: TRBJ2-3
cdr3_aa: CASSLYLGAIGTDTQYF
cdr3_nt: TGTGCCAGCAGCTTATATTTGGGGGCAATCGGCACAGATACGCAGTATTTT

v_call: TRBV9
clone_size: few
d_call: .
j_call: TRBJ1-1
cdr3_aa: CASSGKDRLNTEAFF
cdr3_nt: TGTGCCAGCAGCGGGAAGGACCGATTGAACACTGAAGCTTTCTTT

v_call: TRBV12-3/TRBV12-4
clone_size: few
d_call: TRBD2
j_call: TRBJ2-1
cdr3_aa: CASSLGRVYNEQFF
cdr3_nt: TGTGCCAGCAGTTTGGGGAGGGTCTACAATGAGCAGTTCTTC

v_call: TRBV5-1
clone_size: .
d_call: TRBD1
j_call: TRBJ2-3
cdr3_aa: CASSIDGTGGSGNTQYF
cdr3_nt: TGCGCCAGCAGCATAGACGGGACAGGGGGGAGCGGGAATACGCAGTATTTT

v_call: TRBV12-3/TRBV12-4
clone_size: .
d_call: .
j_call: TRBJ2-7
cdr3_aa: CASSPGPSGEQYF
cdr3_nt: TGTGCCAGCAGTCCCGGGCCTTCAGGCGAGCAGTACTTC

v_call: TRBV20-1
clone_size: .
d_call: .
j_call: TRBJ2-1
cdr3_aa: CSARGWINEQFF
cdr3_nt: TGCAGTGCCCGTGGATGGATCAATGAGCAGTTCTTC

v_call: TRBV5-1
clone_size: .
d_call: .
j_call: TRBJ1-1
cdr3_aa: CASSRDPTEAFF
cdr3_nt: TGCGCCAGCAGCAGGGACCCCACTGAAGCTTTCTTT

v_call: TRBV10-3
clone_size: many
d_call: TRBD2
j_call: TRBJ2-1
cdr3_aa: CAISDGTSGDNEQFF
cdr3_nt: TGTGCCATCAGTGATGGGACTAGCGGAGACAATGAGCAGTTCTTC

v_call: TRBV7-9
clone_size: many
d_call: .
j_call: TRBJ2-1
cdr3_aa: CASSLAGEQFF
cdr3_nt: TGTGCCAGCAGCTTAGCCGGTGAGCAGTTCTTC

v_call: TRBV18
clone_size: .
d_call: .
j_call: TRBJ2-3
cdr3_aa: CASSPPGVGRTDTQYF
cdr3_nt: TGTGCCAGCTCACCACCGGGTGTCGGGCGCACAGATACGCAGTATTTT

v_call: TRBV6-2/TRBV6-3
clone_size: few
d_call: .
j_call: TRBJ1-5
cdr3_aa: CASSYGGNNQPQHF
cdr3_nt: TGTGCCAGCAGTTACGGGGGGAACAATCAGCCCCAGCATTTT

v_call: TRBV6-2/TRBV6-3
clone_size: .
d_call: .
j_call: TRBJ2-5
cdr3_aa: CASSYGPGAQETQYF
cdr3_nt: TGTGCCAGCAGTTACGGTCCGGGAGCCCAAGAGACCCAGTACTTC

v_call: TRBV4-2
clone_size: .
d_call: .
j_call: TRBJ2-3
cdr3_aa: CASSRGMTASTDTQYF
cdr3_nt: TGTGCCAGCAGCCGTGGTATGACAGCAAGCACAGATACGCAGTATTTT

v_call: TRBV5-1
clone_size: .
d_call: TRBD1
j_call: TRBJ2-7
cdr3_aa: CASTLGQVPYEQYF
cdr3_nt: TGCGCCAGCACCCTCGGACAGGTCCCCTACGAGCAGTACTTC

v_call: TRBV4-1
clone_size: .
d_call: .
j_call: TRBJ2-3
cdr3_aa: CASSQGMDSRNTDTQYF
cdr3_nt: TGCGCCAGCAGCCAAGGGATGGATAGCAGGAACACAGATACGCAGTATTTT

v_call: TRBV18
clone_size: few
d_call: .
j_call: TRBJ2-5
cdr3_aa: CASSPRSGNQETQYF
cdr3_nt: TGTGCCAGCTCACCTCGTAGCGGTAACCAAGAGACCCAGTACTTC

v_call: TRBV10-1
clone_size: few
d_call: .
j_call: TRBJ2-2
cdr3_aa: CASSELRGTGELFF
cdr3_nt: TGCGCCAGCAGTGAGCTTCGGGGTACCGGGGAGCTGTTTTTT

v_call: TRBV10-3
clone_size: few
d_call: .
j_call: TRBJ1-1
cdr3_aa: CAISDVLPGSTEAFF
cdr3_nt: TGTGCCATCAGTGACGTCCTCCCGGGGAGCACTGAAGCTTTCTTT

v_call: TRBV7-9
clone_size: .
d_call: .
j_call: TRBJ1-2
cdr3_aa: CASSQAGVGYTF
cdr3_nt: TGTGCCAGCAGTCAAGCAGGGGTCGGCTACACCTTC

v_call: TRBV19
clone_size: .
d_call: TRBD1
j_call: TRBJ1-2
cdr3_aa: CASSISGAGGVYGYTF
cdr3_nt: TGTGCCAGTAGTATATCTGGGGCAGGGGGCGTCTATGGCTACACCTTC

v_call: TRBV15
clone_size: .
d_call: .
j_call: TRBJ2-5
cdr3_aa: CATSREQRGGETQYF
cdr3_nt: TGTGCCACCAGCAGAGAGCAGAGGGGGGGAGAGACCCAGTACTTC

v_call: TRBV7-2
clone_size: many
d_call: TRBD2
j_call: TRBJ2-5
cdr3_aa: CASSRGGSGETQYF
cdr3_nt: TGTGCCAGCAGCCGGGGGGGGTCAGGGGAGACCCAGTACTTC

v_call: TRBV28
clone_size: few
d_call: TRBD2
j_call: TRBJ2-3
cdr3_aa: CASSPSRAGDTDTQYF
cdr3_nt: TGTGCCAGCAGTCCGTCTCGAGCGGGGGACACAGATACGCAGTATTTT

v_call: TRBV30
clone_size: .
d_call: .
j_call: TRBJ2-1
cdr3_aa: CAWSASSYNEQFF
cdr3_nt: TGTGCCTGGAGTGCCAGCTCCTACAATGAGCAGTTCTTC